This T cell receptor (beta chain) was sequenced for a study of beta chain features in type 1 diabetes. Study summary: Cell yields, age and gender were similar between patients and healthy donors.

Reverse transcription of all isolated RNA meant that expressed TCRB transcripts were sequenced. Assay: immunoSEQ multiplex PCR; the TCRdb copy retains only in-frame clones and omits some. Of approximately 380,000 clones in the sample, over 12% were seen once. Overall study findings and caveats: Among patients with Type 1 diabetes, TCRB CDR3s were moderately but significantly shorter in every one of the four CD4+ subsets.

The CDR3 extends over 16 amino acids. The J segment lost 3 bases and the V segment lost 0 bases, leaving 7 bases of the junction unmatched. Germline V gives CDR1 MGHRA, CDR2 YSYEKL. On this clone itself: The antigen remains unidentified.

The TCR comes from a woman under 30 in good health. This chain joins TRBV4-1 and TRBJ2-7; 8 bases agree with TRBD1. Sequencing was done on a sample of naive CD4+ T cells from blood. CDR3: CASSQDDRGLYYEQYF. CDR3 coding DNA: TGCGCCAGCAGCCAAGACGACAGGGGTCTTTACTACGAGCAGTACTTC.